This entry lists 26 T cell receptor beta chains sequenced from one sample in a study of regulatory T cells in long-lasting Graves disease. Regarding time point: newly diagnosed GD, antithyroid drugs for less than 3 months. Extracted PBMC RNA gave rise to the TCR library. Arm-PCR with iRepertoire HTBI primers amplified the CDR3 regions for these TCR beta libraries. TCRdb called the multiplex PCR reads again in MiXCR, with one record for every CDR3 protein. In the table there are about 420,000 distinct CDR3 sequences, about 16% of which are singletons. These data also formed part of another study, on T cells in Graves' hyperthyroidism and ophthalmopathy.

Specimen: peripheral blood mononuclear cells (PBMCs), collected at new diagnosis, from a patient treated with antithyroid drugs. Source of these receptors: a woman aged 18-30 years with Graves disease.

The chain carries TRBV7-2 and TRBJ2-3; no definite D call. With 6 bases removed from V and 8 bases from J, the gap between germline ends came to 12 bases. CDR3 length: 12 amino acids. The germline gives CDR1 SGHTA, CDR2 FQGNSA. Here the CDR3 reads CASSSDYGTQYF. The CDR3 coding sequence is TGTGCCAGCAGTTCCGATTACGGTACGCAGTATTTT.

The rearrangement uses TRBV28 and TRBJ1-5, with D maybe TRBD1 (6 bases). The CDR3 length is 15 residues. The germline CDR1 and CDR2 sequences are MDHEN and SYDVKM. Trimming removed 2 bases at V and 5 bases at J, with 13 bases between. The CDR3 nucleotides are TGTGCCAGCAGTTTAGTGGGTAGGGGGGATCAGCCCCAGCATTTT. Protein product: CASSLVGRGDQPQHF.

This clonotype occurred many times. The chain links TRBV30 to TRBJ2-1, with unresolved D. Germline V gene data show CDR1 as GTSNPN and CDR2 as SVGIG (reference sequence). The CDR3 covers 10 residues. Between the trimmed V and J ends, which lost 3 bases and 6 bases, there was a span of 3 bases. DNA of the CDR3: TGTGCCTGGAGCGTCAATGAGCAGTTCTTC. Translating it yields CAWSVNEQFF.

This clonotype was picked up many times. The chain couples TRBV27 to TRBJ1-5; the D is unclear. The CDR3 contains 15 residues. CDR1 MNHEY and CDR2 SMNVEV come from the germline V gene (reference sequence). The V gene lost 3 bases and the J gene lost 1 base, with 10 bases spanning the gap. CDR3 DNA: TGTGCCAGCAGTTTGCTCGCTGGAAGCAATCAGCCCCAGCATTTT. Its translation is CASSLLAGSNQPQHF.

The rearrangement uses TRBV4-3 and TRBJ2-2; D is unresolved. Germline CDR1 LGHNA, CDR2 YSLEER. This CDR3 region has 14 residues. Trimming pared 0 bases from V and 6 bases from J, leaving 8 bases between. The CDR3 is CASSQDQLPGELFF. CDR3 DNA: TGCGCCAGCAGCCAAGACCAGTTACCCGGGGAGCTGTTTTTT.

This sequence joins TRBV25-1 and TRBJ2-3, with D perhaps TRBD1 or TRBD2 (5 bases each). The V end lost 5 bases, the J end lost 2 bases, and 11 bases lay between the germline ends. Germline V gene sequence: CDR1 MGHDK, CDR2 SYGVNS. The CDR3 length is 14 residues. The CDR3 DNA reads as TGTGCCAGCAGTCCCTGGGACCTCACAGATACGCAGTATTTT. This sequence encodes CASSPWDLTDTQYF. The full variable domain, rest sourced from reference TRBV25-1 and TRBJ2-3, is EADIYQTPRYLVIGTGKKITLECSQTMGHDKMYWYQQDPGMELHLIHYSYGVNSTEKGDLSSESTVSRIRTEHFPLTLESARPSHTSQYLCASSPWDLTDTQYFGPGTRLTVL.

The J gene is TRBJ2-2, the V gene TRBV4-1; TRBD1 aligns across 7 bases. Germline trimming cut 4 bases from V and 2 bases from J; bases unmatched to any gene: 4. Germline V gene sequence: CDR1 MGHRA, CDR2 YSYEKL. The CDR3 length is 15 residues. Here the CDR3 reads CASSRTGLNTGELFF. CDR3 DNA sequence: TGCGCCAGCAGCCGGACAGGTTTAAACACCGGGGAGCTGTTTTTT.

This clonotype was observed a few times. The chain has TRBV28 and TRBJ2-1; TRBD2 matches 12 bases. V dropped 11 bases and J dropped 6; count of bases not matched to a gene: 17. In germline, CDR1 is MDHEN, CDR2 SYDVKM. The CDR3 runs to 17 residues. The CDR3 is CAATTRGLAGPLNEQFF. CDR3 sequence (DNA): TGTGCCGCAACGACCCGGGGACTAGCGGGCCCCCTCAATGAGCAGTTCTTC.

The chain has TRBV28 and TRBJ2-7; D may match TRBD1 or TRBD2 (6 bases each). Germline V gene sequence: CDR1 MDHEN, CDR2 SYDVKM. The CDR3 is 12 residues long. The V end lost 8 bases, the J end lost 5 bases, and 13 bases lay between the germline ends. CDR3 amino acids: CASEGGADEQYF. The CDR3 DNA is TGTGCCAGCGAGGGGGGCGCGGACGAGCAGTACTTC. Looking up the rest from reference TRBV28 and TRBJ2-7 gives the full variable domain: DVKVTQSSRYLVKRTGEKVFLECVQDMDHENMFWYRQDPGLGLRLIYFSYDVKMKEKGDIPEGYSVSREKKERFSLILESASTNQTSMYLCASEGGADEQYFGPGTRLTVT.

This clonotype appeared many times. CDR3 loop: CASSLRGLGGETQYF. CDR3 bases: TGTGCCAGCAGTTTAAGGGGGTTAGGAGGAGAGACCCAGTACTTC. The chain combines TRBV28 with TRBJ2-5; weak D call: TRBD1 (6 bases). Germline-derived CDR1 and CDR2 are MDHEN and SYDVKM. This CDR3 comprises 15 residues. Trimming stripped 2 bases from V and 4 bases from J, with 14 bases between.

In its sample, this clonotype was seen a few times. CDR3 sequence reads: CSARDTASGTLTDTQYF. Written as DNA, the CDR3 is TGCAGTGCTAGAGATACGGCTAGCGGGACCCTCACAGATACGCAGTATTTT. This chain links TRBV20-1 with TRBJ2-3, with 9 bases fitting TRBD2. The CDR3 covers 17 residues. Germline loops: CDR1 DFQATT, CDR2 SNEGSKA (reference sequence). J gave up 2 bases and V 0 bases, and 9 bases lay outside the gene matches.

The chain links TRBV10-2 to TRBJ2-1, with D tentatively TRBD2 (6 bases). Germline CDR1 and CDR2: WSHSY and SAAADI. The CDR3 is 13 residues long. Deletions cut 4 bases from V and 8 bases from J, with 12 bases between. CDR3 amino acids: CASSGTGVYEQFF. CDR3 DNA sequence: TGCGCCAGCAGTGGGACGGGAGTCTATGAGCAGTTCTTC.

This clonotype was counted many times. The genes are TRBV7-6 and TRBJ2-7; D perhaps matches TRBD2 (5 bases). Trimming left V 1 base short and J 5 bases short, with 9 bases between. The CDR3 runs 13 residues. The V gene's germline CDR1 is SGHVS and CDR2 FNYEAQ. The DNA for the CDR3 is TGTGCCAGCAGCTTAGATATCGGGGACGAGCAGTACTTC. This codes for CASSLDIGDEQYF.

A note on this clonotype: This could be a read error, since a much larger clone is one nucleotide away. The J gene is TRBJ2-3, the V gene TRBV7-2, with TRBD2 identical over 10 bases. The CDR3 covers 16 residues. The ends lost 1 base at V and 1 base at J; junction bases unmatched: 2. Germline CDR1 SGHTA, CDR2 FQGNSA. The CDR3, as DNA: TGTGCCAGCAGCTTAGAGCGGGGGGGGGGCACAGATACGCAGTATTTT. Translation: CASSLERGGGTDTQYF.

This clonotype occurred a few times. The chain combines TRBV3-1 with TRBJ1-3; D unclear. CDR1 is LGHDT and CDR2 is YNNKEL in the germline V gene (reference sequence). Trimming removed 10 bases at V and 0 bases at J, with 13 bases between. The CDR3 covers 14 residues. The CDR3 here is CATSTKGSGNTIYF. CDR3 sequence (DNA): TGTGCCACTTCGACTAAAGGCTCTGGAAACACCATATATTTT.

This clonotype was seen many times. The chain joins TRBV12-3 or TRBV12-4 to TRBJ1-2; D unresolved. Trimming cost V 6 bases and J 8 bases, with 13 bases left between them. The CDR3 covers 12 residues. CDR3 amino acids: CASRSGAGGYTF. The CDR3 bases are TGTGCCAGCAGGTCGGGTGCAGGAGGCTACACCTTC.

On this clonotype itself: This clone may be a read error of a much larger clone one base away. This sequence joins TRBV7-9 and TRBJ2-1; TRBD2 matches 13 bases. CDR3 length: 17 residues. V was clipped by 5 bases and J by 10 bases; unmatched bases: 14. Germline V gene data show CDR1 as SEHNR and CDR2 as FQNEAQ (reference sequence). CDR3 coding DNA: TGTGCCAGCAGCCGACTAGCGGGAGGCCCAGGGGGGAACGAGCAGTTCTTC. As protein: CASSRLAGGPGGNEQFF.

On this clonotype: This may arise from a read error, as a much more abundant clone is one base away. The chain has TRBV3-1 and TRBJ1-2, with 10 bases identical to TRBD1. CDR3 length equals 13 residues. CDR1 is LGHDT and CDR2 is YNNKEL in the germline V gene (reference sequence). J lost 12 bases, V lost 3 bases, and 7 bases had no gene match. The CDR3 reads CASSQGTGVGNTF. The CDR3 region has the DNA TGTGCCAGCAGCCAGGGGACAGGGGTCGGCAACACCTTC.

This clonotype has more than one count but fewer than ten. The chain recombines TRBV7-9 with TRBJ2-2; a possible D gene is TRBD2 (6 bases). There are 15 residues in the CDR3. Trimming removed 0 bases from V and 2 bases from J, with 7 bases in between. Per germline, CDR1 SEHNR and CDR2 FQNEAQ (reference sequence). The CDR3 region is CASSLAAGNTGELFF. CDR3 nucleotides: TGTGCCAGCAGCTTAGCTGCGGGAAACACCGGGGAGCTGTTTTTT. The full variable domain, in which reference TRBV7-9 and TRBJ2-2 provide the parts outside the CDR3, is DTGVSQNPRHKITKRGQNVTFRCDPISEHNRLYWYRQTLGQGPEFLTYFQNEAQLEKSRLLSDRFSAERPKGSFSTLEIQRTEQGDSAMYLCASSLAAGNTGELFFGEGSRLTVL.

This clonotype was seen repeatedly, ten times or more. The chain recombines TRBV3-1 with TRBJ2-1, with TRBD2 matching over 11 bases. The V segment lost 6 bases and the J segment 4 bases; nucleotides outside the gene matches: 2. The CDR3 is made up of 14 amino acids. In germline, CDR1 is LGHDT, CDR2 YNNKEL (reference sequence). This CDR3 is CASSRTSGYNEQFF. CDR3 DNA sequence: TGTGCCAGCAGTCGGACTAGCGGGTACAATGAGCAGTTCTTC.

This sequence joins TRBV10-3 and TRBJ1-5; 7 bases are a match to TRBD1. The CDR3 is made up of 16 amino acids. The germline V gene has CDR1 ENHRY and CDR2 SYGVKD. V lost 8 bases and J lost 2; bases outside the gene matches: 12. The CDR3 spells CAISRDSGAGNQPQHF. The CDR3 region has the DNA TGTGCCATCTCCCGGGACAGCGGGGCGGGCAATCAGCCCCAGCATTTT.

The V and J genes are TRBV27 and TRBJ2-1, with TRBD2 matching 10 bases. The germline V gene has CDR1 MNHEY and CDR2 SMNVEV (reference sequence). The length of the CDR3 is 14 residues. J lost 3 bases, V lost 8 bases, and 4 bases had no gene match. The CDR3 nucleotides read TGTGCCAGCGGGCAGCGGGAGGGCTACAATGAGCAGTTCTTC. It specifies CASGQREGYNEQFF.

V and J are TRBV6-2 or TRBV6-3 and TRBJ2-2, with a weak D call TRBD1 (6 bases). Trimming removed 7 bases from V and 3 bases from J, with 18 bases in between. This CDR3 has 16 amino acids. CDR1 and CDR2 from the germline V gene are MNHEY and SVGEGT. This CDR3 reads CASKINRERYTGELFF. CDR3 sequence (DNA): TGTGCCAGCAAAATAAACAGGGAACGGTACACCGGGGAGCTGTTTTTT.

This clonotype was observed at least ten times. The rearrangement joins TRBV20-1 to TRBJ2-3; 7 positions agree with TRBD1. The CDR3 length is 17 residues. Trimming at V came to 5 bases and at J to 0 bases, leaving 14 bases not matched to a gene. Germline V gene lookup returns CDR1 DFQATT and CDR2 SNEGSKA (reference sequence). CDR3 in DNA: TGCAGTGCTGACAACTACCAAAGACAGGGTAGCACAGATACGCAGTATTTT. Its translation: CSADNYQRQGSTDTQYF.

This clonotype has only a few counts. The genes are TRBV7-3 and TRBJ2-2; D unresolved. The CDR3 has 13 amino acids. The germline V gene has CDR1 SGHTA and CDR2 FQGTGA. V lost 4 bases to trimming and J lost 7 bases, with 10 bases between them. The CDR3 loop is CASSSTAVGELFF. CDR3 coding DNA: TGTGCCAGCAGCTCGACCGCAGTCGGGGAGCTGTTTTTT. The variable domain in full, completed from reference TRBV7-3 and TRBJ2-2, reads GAGVSQTPSNKVTEKGKYVELRCDPISGHTALYWYRQSLGQGPEFLIYFQGTGAADDSGLPNDRFFAVRPEGSVSTLKIQRTERGDSAVYLCASSSTAVGELFFGEGSRLTVL.

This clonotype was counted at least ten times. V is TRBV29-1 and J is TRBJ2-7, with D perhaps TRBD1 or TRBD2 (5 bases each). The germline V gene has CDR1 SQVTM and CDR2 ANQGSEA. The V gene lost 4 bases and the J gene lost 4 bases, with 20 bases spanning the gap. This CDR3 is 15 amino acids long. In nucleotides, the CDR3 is TGCAGCGTTGGTTCAGGGACCCACCAAGCTTACGAGCAGTACTTC. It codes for CSVGSGTHQAYEQYF.